This T cell receptor beta chain is drawn from a study of response to subunit inactivated influenza vaccine. Study-level findings and limits: Authors suggested seasonal influenza vaccinations each recruit few new T cells.

This CDR3 region has 14 residues. The germline gives CDR1 SGHDT, CDR2 YYEEEE. The germline V and J ends were trimmed by 5 bases and 1 base, with 12 bases remaining between them. TCRdb independently ran MiXCR on the RT-PCR reads; one entry per CDR3 protein. The sample yields approximately 490,000 distinct CDR3 sequences, 6.5% to 8% seen once. Note on this clonotype: Its antigen is currently unknown.

This clonotype originated in a man in his fifties or sixties who received an inactivated influenza vaccine. V and J are TRBV5-6 and TRBJ2-5; unclear D gene. The specimen was PBMCs from blood, collected roughly 24 months after vaccination. The CDR3 loop reads CASSWRGPQETQYF. In nucleotides, the CDR3 is TGTGCCAGCAGTTGGCGAGGTCCCCAAGAGACCCAGTACTTC.